This TCR beta chain was sequenced during a study of blood T cell repertoires in COVID-19. Study-level information: The samples span acute and convalescent COVID-19 from the United States, Italy and Spain. The analysed material was cDNA or gDNA that came from T cells, B-cell-depleted T cells, or PBMCs.

This CDR3 contains 13 residues. Germline V CDR1 and CDR2: SQVTM, ANQGSEA. The ends lost 4 bases at V and 4 bases at J; junction bases unmatched: 3. Per the original data handling: Amplifying reference gene primers gave estimates of nucleated cell counts. Profiled with immunoSEQ multiplex PCR; TCRdb holds only in-frame clones, not every one. V and J calls and clone size are those listed in that table; D and trimming were worked out from the DNA. The data contain 380,000 or so clones, about 86% of them singletons. In Seattle, patients joined the study during active infection and were tracked longitudinally.

The material sequenced was peripheral blood. This chain joins TRBV29-1 and TRBJ2-7, with 11 bases matching TRBD2. This TCR was sampled from a woman in her fifties or sixties with COVID-19, enrolled during active disease. CDR3 protein: CSVVAGGGYEQYF. The DNA for the CDR3 is TGCAGCGTTGTAGCGGGGGGGGGTTACGAGCAGTACTTC.